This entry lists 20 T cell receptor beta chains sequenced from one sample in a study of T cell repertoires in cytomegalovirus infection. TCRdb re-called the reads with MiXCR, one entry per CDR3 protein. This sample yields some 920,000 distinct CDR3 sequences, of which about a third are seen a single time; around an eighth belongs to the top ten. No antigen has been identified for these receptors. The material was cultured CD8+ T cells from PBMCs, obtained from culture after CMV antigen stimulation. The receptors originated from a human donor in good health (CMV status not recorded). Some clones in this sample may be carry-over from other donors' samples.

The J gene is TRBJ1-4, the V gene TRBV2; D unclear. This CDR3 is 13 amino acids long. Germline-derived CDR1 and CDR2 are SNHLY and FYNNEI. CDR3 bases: TGTGTCGGCCTTGGAGTTCTTAATGAAAAACTGTTTTTT. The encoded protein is CVGLGVLNEKLFF.

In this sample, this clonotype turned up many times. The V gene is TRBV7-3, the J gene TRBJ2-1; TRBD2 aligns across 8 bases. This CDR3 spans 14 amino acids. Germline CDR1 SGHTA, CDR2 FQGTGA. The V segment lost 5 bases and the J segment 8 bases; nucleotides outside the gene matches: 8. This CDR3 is CASSPRGGLDEQFF. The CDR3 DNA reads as TGTGCCAGCAGCCCTCGGGGGGGCTTGGATGAGCAGTTCTTC. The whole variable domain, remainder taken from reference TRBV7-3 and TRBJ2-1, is GAGVSQTPSNKVTEKGKYVELRCDPISGHTALYWYRQSLGQGPEFLIYFQGTGAADDSGLPNDRFFAVRPEGSVSTLKIQRTERGDSAVYLCASSPRGGLDEQFFGPGTRLTVL.

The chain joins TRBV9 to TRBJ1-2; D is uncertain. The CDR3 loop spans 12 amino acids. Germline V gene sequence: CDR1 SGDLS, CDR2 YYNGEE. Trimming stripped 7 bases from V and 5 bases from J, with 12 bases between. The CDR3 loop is CASGSAVYGYTF. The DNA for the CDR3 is TGTGCCAGCGGTTCCGCGGTTTATGGCTACACCTTC.

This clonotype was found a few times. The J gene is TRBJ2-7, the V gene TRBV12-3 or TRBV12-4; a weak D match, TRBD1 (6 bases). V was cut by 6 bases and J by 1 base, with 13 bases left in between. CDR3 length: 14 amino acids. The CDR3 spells CASRYMGASYEQYF. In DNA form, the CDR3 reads TGTGCCAGCAGGTACATGGGGGCATCCTACGAGCAGTACTTC.

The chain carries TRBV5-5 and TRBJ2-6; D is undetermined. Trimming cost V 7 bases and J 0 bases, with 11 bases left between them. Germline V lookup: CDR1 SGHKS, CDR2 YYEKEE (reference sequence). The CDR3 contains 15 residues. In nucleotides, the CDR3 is TGTGCCAGCTCGGCAGGCCTCTCTGGGGCCAACGTCCTGACTTTC. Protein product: CASSAGLSGANVLTF.

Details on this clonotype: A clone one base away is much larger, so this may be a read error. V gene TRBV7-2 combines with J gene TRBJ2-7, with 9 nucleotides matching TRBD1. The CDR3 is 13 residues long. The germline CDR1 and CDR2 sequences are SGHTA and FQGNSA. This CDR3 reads CVSSRDRAYEQYV. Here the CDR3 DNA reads TGTGTCAGCAGCAGGGACAGGGCCTACGAGCAGTACGTC.

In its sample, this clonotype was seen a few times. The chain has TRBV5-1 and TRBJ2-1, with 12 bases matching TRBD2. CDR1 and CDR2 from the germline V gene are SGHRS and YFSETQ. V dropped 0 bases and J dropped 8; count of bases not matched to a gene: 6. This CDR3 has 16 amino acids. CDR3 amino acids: CASSLALAGGRDEQFF. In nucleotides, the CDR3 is TGCGCCAGCAGCTTGGCACTAGCGGGGGGCCGGGATGAGCAGTTCTTC.

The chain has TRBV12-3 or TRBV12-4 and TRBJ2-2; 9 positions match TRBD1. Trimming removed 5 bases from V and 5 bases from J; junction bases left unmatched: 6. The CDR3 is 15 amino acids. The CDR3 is CASSLRTGETGELFF. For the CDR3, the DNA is TGTGCCAGCAGTCTCCGGACAGGGGAGACCGGGGAGCTGTTTTTT.

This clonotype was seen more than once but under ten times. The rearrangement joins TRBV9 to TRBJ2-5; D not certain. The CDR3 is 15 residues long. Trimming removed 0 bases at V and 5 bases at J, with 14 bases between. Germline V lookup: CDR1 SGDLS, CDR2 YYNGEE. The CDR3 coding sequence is TGTGCCAGCAGCGTAGGAGGCCAGAATGGGGAGACCCAGTACTTC. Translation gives CASSVGGQNGETQYF.

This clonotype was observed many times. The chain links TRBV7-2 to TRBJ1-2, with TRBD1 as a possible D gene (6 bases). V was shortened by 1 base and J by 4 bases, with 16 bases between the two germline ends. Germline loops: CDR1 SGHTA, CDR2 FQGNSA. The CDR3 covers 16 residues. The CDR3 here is CASSLGSWTASYGYTF. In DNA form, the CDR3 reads TGTGCCAGCAGCTTAGGATCTTGGACAGCTAGCTATGGCTACACCTTC.

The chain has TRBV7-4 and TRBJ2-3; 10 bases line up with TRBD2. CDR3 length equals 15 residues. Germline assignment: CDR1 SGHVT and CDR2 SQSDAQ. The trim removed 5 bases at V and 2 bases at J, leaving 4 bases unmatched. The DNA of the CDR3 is TGTGCCAGCAGCGTCGGGACTAGCGACACAGATACGCAGTATTTT. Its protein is CASSVGTSDTDTQYF.

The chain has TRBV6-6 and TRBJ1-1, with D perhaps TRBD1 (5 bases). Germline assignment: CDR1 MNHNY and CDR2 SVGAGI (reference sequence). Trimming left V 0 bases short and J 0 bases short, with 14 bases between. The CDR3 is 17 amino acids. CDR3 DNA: TGTGCCAGCAGTTACTCGGGCGCGGGACGGATGAACACTGAAGCTTTCTTT. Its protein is CASSYSGAGRMNTEAFF.

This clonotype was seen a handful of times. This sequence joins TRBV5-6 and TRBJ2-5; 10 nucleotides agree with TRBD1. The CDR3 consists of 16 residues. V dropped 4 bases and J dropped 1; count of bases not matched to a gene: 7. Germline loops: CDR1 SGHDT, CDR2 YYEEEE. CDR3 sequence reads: CASSGGTGAAQETQYF. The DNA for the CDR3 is TGTGCCAGCAGCGGAGGGACAGGGGCAGCCCAAGAGACCCAGTACTTC.

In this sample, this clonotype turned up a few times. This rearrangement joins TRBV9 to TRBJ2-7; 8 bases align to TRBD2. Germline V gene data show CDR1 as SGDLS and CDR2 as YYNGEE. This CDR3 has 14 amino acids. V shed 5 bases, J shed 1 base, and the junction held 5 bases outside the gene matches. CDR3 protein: CASSWTSPSYEQYF. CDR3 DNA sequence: TGTGCCAGCAGTTGGACTAGCCCTTCCTACGAGCAGTACTTC.

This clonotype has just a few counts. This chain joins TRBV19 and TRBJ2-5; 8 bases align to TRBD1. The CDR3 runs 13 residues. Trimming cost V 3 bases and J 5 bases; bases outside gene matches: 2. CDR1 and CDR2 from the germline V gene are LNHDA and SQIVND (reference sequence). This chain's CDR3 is CASSITGGETQYF. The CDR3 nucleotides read TGTGCCAGTAGTATCACAGGGGGGGAGACCCAGTACTTC.

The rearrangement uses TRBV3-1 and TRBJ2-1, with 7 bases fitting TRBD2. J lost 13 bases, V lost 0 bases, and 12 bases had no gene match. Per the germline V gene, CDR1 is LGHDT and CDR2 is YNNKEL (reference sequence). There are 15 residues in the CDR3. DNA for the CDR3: TGTGCCAGCAGCCAAGAGTTAGCGGGCCCTCCCGATCAGTTCTTC. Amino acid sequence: CASSQELAGPPDQFF.

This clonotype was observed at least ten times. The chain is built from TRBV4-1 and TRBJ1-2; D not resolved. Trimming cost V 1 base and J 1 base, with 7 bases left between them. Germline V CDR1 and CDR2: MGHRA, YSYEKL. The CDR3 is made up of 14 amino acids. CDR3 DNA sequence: TGCGCCAGCAGCCAAGTTGCCAGTAACTATGGCTACACCTTC. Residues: CASSQVASNYGYTF.

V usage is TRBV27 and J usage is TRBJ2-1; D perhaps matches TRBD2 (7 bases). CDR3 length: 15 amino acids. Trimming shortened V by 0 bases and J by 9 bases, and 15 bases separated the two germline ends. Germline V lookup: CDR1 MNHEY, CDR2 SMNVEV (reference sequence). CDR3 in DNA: TGTGCCAGCAGTTTATCATTAGGGGGGGATGTTGAGCAGTTCTTC. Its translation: CASSLSLGGDVEQFF.

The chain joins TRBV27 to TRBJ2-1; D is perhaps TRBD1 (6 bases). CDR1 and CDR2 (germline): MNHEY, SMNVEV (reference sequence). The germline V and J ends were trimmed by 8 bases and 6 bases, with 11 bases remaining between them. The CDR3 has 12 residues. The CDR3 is CASGEQGNEQFF. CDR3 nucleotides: TGTGCCAGCGGGGAACAGGGCAATGAGCAGTTCTTC.

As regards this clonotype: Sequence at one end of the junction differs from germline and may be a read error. The DNA of the CDR3 is TGCGCCAGCAAGAGTAGCGGGGGGGATAGCAAAAACATTCAGTACTTC. This translates into CASKSSGGDSKNIQYF. The rearrangement joins TRBV2 to TRBJ2-4, with TRBD2 matching 11 bases. The CDR3 spans 16 residues. CDR1 and CDR2 from the germline V gene are SNHLY and FYNNEI.